This T cell receptor beta chain was observed in a study of response to subunit inactivated influenza vaccine. Whole-study results and caveats: Few additional T cells are recruited per seasonal influenza vaccination, authors suggested.

TCRdb passed the RT-PCR reads through MiXCR, listing each CDR3 protein once. The sample lists roughly 760,000 distinct CDR3 sequences; approximately 22% were seen once. This clonotype appeared many times. The antigen is undetermined. This CDR3 has 17 residues. CDR1 and CDR2 from the germline V gene are MNHNS and SASEGT. V was clipped by 7 bases and J by 8 bases; unmatched bases: 17. The rearrangement joins TRBV6-1 to TRBJ1-6; 7 bases map to TRBD1. This specimen consisted of PBMCs from blood, obtained 4 to 6 days after vaccination. The sequence came from a man aged 50-60 years who received an inactivated influenza vaccine. The CDR3 spells CASTVIDRVDPDSPLHF. The CDR3 nucleotides are TGTGCCAGCACCGTAATCGACAGGGTGGATCCGGATTCACCCCTCCACTTT.